Here is one TCR beta chain with its context. The sample is drawn from a study of blood T cell repertoires in COVID-19. Sequenced by immunoSEQ multiplex PCR; TCRdb stores in-frame clones only, minus some. The sample has under 200,000 clones; roughly 84% are singletons. The sequenced sample was peripheral blood. The source is a woman aged 50 to 60 with COVID-19, enrolled during active disease.

The CDR3 here is CASSDRPRDTHLTEAFF. The CDR3 DNA is TGTGCCAGCAGCGACCGCCCTCGAGACACACATCTAACTGAAGCTTTCTTT. The rearrangement links TRBV7-9 to TRBJ1-1, with unresolved D. Germline-derived CDR1 and CDR2 are SEHNR and FQNEAQ (reference sequence). Trimming removed 5 bases from V and 5 bases from J, with 24 bases in between. The CDR3 contains 17 residues.